This TCR beta chain was sequenced in a study of T cell responses to AZD1222 COVID-19 vaccine. Study outcomes and limitations: Donors in the cohort were predominantly white British and more often female, and clonal diversity was possibly underestimated. Without day 14 samples, only post-peak T cell repertoires were studied. AZD1222 recipients seropositive at baseline numbered only six or seven. Two doses of AZD1222 preceded a rise in Spike-specific TCR breadth and depth.

Profiling relied on immunoSEQ multiplex PCR, and the TCRdb table lists in-frame clones only, not all of them. This sample has roughly 120,000 clones, with approximately 85% found just once. A note on this clone: What it recognizes is unknown.

The source material was peripheral blood, sampled on day 0 of MenACWY control vaccination. The sequence derives from an adult in good health.

The CDR3 DNA follows: TGTGCCAGTAGTATCGGGGGGCACACTGAAGCTTTCTTT. This translates into CASSIGGHTEAFF. This chain uses TRBV19 with TRBJ1-1; possible D gene TRBD1, 6 bases. Germline CDR1 and CDR2: LNHDA and SQIVND (reference sequence). V lost 3 bases to trimming and J lost 3 bases, with 8 bases between them. CDR3 size: 13 residues.